Listed below are T cell receptor beta chains from one sample, sequenced in a study of T cell responses to AZD1222 COVID-19 vaccine. Some clones are missing from TCRdb's copy, which holds only in-frame ones; the method was immunoSEQ multiplex PCR. Of over 50,000 clones detected, approximately 85% appear once; the ten largest clones hold roughly 25%. The sample in question was peripheral blood, obtained 28 days after the second AZD1222 dose. These receptors all stem from an adult who received the AZD1222 COVID-19 vaccine. Each CDR3 is given with its conserved first and last residue. A D gene is named only where the DNA matches it firmly. The size field is filled for only some rows; it gives once, few, many or a size class.

cdr3_nt: TGTGCCAGCAGTGAGGGGACTAGCGGCACAGATACGCAGTATTTT
cdr3_aa: CASSEGTSGTDTQYF
clone_size: -
d_call: TRBD2
v_call: TRBV6-4
j_call: TRBJ2-3

cdr3_nt: TGCAGCGTTGAGAGGCGGGAGGTTAGGCGTGAGCAGTTCTTC
cdr3_aa: CSVERREVRREQFF
clone_size: -
d_call: TRBD2
v_call: TRBV29-1
j_call: TRBJ2-1

cdr3_nt: TGTGCCAGCACCCTGGGACTAGCGGGTTCCTACGAGCAGTACTTC
cdr3_aa: CASTLGLAGSYEQYF
clone_size: -
d_call: TRBD2
v_call: TRBV6-5
j_call: TRBJ2-7

cdr3_nt: TGTGCCTGGAGTGTTACCCTCCCGGGGGAGCTGTTTTTT
cdr3_aa: CAWSVTLPGELFF
clone_size: -
d_call: -
v_call: TRBV30
j_call: TRBJ2-2

cdr3_nt: TGTGCCACCAGCAGGGCCAGGGGGCCCACTAATGAAAAACTGTTTTTT
cdr3_aa: CATSRARGPTNEKLFF
clone_size: -
d_call: TRBD1
v_call: TRBV15
j_call: TRBJ1-4

cdr3_nt: TGTGCCAGTAGTATATGGGACAGGGGGCCTGAAGCTTTCTTT
cdr3_aa: CASSIWDRGPEAFF
clone_size: -
d_call: TRBD1
v_call: TRBV19
j_call: TRBJ1-1

cdr3_nt: TGTGCCAGCAGTCCATGGACAGGGAGCGGAAACACCATATATTTT
cdr3_aa: CASSPWTGSGNTIYF
clone_size: -
d_call: TRBD1
v_call: TRBV28
j_call: TRBJ1-3

cdr3_nt: TGCAGCGTTGACGTAGCGGGAGCTTTCAATGAGCAGTTCTTC
cdr3_aa: CSVDVAGAFNEQFF
clone_size: -
d_call: TRBD2
v_call: TRBV29-1
j_call: TRBJ2-1

cdr3_nt: TGCGCCAGCAGCTTGGGGGAGTTAGTGGCGGGAGAAGAGCAGTTCTTC
cdr3_aa: CASSLGELVAGEEQFF
clone_size: -
d_call: TRBD2
v_call: TRBV5-1
j_call: TRBJ2-1

cdr3_nt: TGTGCCAGTAGTATGGTGGAAGGGGACGAGCAGTACTTC
cdr3_aa: CASSMVEGDEQYF
clone_size: -
d_call: -
v_call: TRBV19
j_call: TRBJ2-7

cdr3_nt: TGTGCCAGCAGCCCTACGGGGGGCGTTAACACTGAAGCTTTCTTT
cdr3_aa: CASSPTGGVNTEAFF
clone_size: -
d_call: -
v_call: TRBV5-4
j_call: TRBJ1-1

cdr3_nt: TGTGCCAGCAGCCCAACAGCGAACACTGAAGCTTTCTTT
cdr3_aa: CASSPTANTEAFF
clone_size: few
d_call: -
v_call: TRBV4-2
j_call: TRBJ1-1

cdr3_nt: TGTGCCAGCAGTTTGATAGGGATCGCTGAAGCTTTCTTT
cdr3_aa: CASSLIGIAEAFF
clone_size: -
d_call: -
v_call: TRBV27
j_call: TRBJ1-1

cdr3_nt: TGTGCCAGCAGCCTCTTCTCTCCTGGGGCCAACGTCCTGACTTTC
cdr3_aa: CASSLFSPGANVLTF
clone_size: -
d_call: -
v_call: TRBV3-1/TRBV3-2
j_call: TRBJ2-6

cdr3_nt: TGTGCCAGCTCACCGAGGGTAATAGCAAGGAATGAGCAGTTCTTC
cdr3_aa: CASSPRVIARNEQFF
clone_size: -
d_call: -
v_call: TRBV18
j_call: TRBJ2-1

cdr3_nt: TGTGCCAGCAGTTATGAAGCGGGCAGGGGCAATGAGCAGTTCTTC
cdr3_aa: CASSYEAGRGNEQFF
clone_size: -
d_call: -
v_call: TRBV27
j_call: TRBJ2-1

cdr3_nt: TGTGCCAGCAGTTTATCCCTAGCAGGCAATCAGCCCCAGCATTTT
cdr3_aa: CASSLSLAGNQPQHF
clone_size: -
d_call: -
v_call: TRBV28
j_call: TRBJ1-5

cdr3_nt: TGCGCCAGCAGCTTGGAGCCGGCCGGGGGCAACACTGAAGCTTTCTTT
cdr3_aa: CASSLEPAGGNTEAFF
clone_size: -
d_call: -
v_call: TRBV5-1
j_call: TRBJ1-1

cdr3_nt: TGTGCCAGCAGCAATCCTGCTTGGGGTGGAGAGCAGTACTTC
cdr3_aa: CASSNPAWGGEQYF
clone_size: -
d_call: -
v_call: TRBV27
j_call: TRBJ2-7

cdr3_nt: TGTGCCAGCAGCTTAGACAGGGGAAGGATACCCTCCTATAATTCACCCCTCCACTTT
cdr3_aa: CASSLDRGRIPSYNSPLHF
clone_size: -
d_call: TRBD1
v_call: TRBV7-9
j_call: TRBJ1-6

cdr3_nt: TGTGCCAGCAGCGTAGAAGGGGCCAATTCACCCCTCCACTTT
cdr3_aa: CASSVEGANSPLHF
clone_size: -
d_call: -
v_call: TRBV9
j_call: TRBJ1-6

cdr3_nt: TGTGCCAGTGGGGGACTAACCGAAAAACTGTTTTTT
cdr3_aa: CASGGLTEKLFF
clone_size: few
d_call: -
v_call: TRBV19
j_call: TRBJ1-4

cdr3_nt: TGCAGCGTTGAAGTCCCCCGTGGCACCCAGTACTTC
cdr3_aa: CSVEVPRGTQYF
clone_size: -
d_call: -
v_call: TRBV29-1
j_call: TRBJ2-5

cdr3_nt: TGCGCCAGCAGCTTGGGCGGCAATTACCCTGATACGCAGTATTTT
cdr3_aa: CASSLGGNYPDTQYF
clone_size: -
d_call: -
v_call: TRBV5-1
j_call: TRBJ2-3

cdr3_nt: TGTGCCAGCAACAGGGGGCGAGAGACCCAGTACTTC
cdr3_aa: CASNRGRETQYF
clone_size: -
d_call: TRBD1
v_call: TRBV5-6
j_call: TRBJ2-5

cdr3_nt: TGTGCCAGCACGGTTGGGGGGTTAGGGTCCCTCCACTTT
cdr3_aa: CASTVGGLGSLHF
clone_size: -
d_call: -
v_call: TRBV25-1
j_call: TRBJ1-6

cdr3_nt: TGCGCCAGCAGCCAGCAATTTAACTATGGCTACACCTTC
cdr3_aa: CASSQQFNYGYTF
clone_size: -
d_call: -
v_call: TRBV4-3
j_call: TRBJ1-2

cdr3_nt: TGTGCCAGTAGTATTAAGAGGAACACTGAAGCTTTCTTT
cdr3_aa: CASSIKRNTEAFF
clone_size: -
d_call: -
v_call: TRBV19
j_call: TRBJ1-1

cdr3_nt: TGCAGTGCTAGTTGGGGAGGTGGGAGGGAGACCCAGTACTTC
cdr3_aa: CSASWGGGRETQYF
clone_size: -
d_call: -
v_call: TRBV20-1
j_call: TRBJ2-5

cdr3_nt: TGTGCCAGCTCCCTAGCGGGGGGGAACACCGGGGAGCTGTTTTTT
cdr3_aa: CASSLAGGNTGELFF
clone_size: -
d_call: TRBD2
v_call: TRBV3-1/TRBV3-2
j_call: TRBJ2-2

cdr3_nt: TGTGCCAGCAGCCAAGCAAAGGGGCGTGAGCAGTACTTC
cdr3_aa: CASSQAKGREQYF
clone_size: once
d_call: -
v_call: TRBV4-2
j_call: TRBJ2-7

cdr3_nt: TGCGCCAGCAGCTTGGTCGGGAATACCAACACCGGGGAGCTGTTTTTT
cdr3_aa: CASSLVGNTNTGELFF
clone_size: -
d_call: -
v_call: TRBV5-1
j_call: TRBJ2-2

cdr3_nt: TGTGCCAGCAGCCAAGAAACTAGCGGAGGAACCGGGGAGCTGTTTTTT
cdr3_aa: CASSQETSGGTGELFF
clone_size: -
d_call: TRBD2
v_call: TRBV3-1/TRBV3-2
j_call: TRBJ2-2

cdr3_nt: TGTGCCAGCAGCTGGGACAGCCAAATGAAGACCCAGTACTTC
cdr3_aa: CASSWDSQMKTQYF
clone_size: -
d_call: TRBD1
v_call: TRBV2
j_call: TRBJ2-5

cdr3_nt: TGCGCCAGCAGCCCTAGACAGGGGGGGTACGAGCAGTACTTC
cdr3_aa: CASSPRQGGYEQYF
clone_size: -
d_call: TRBD1
v_call: TRBV5-1
j_call: TRBJ2-7

cdr3_nt: TGTGCCAGCAGCTTAGGATCTGGCTATTCGAGCGAGCAGTTCTTC
cdr3_aa: CASSLGSGYSSEQFF
clone_size: -
d_call: -
v_call: TRBV7-2
j_call: TRBJ2-1

cdr3_nt: TGTGCCAGTAGTATCGGAACTAGCGGGAGTAGTACCGGGGAGCTGTTTTTT
cdr3_aa: CASSIGTSGSSTGELFF
clone_size: -
d_call: TRBD2
v_call: TRBV19
j_call: TRBJ2-2

cdr3_nt: TGTGCCAGCAGCGCAGGACGGTCGAACACCGGGGAGCTGTTTTTT
cdr3_aa: CASSAGRSNTGELFF
clone_size: -
d_call: -
v_call: TRBV7-3
j_call: TRBJ2-2

cdr3_nt: TGTGCCAGCAGCCTTTTTACAGGAGCTGGCAGGAACACTGAAGCTTTCTTT
cdr3_aa: CASSLFTGAGRNTEAFF
clone_size: -
d_call: -
v_call: TRBV16
j_call: TRBJ1-1

cdr3_nt: TGTGCCATCAGTGAGGGCTACGAGCAGTACTTC
cdr3_aa: CAISEGYEQYF
clone_size: -
d_call: -
v_call: TRBV10-3
j_call: TRBJ2-7

cdr3_nt: TGCGCCAGCAGCTTTTTGGGAGTAGGCGGCTACACCTTC
cdr3_aa: CASSFLGVGGYTF
clone_size: -
d_call: -
v_call: TRBV5-1
j_call: TRBJ1-2

cdr3_nt: TGTGCCAGTAGTCCCGGACTGCATCAGCCCCAGCATTTT
cdr3_aa: CASSPGLHQPQHF
clone_size: -
d_call: -
v_call: TRBV19
j_call: TRBJ1-5

cdr3_nt: TGTGCCAGCAGTCTAGGACGGAGCTCTGGAAACACCATATATTTT
cdr3_aa: CASSLGRSSGNTIYF
clone_size: -
d_call: -
v_call: TRBV28
j_call: TRBJ1-3

cdr3_nt: TGTGCCAGTCGAGGGAGCCGGGAGCTGTTTTTT
cdr3_aa: CASRGSRELFF
clone_size: -
d_call: -
v_call: TRBV28
j_call: TRBJ2-2

cdr3_nt: TGTGCCAGCAACCCCAAGGTTACCACAGATACGCAGTATTTT
cdr3_aa: CASNPKVTTDTQYF
clone_size: -
d_call: -
v_call: TRBV11-1
j_call: TRBJ2-3

cdr3_nt: TGCGCCAGCAGCTTGGGGTCGCGGAACACGAACACTGAAGCTTTCTTT
cdr3_aa: CASSLGSRNTNTEAFF
clone_size: -
d_call: -
v_call: TRBV5-1
j_call: TRBJ1-1

cdr3_nt: TGTGCTAGTGGTTTGGCAGGGGGCGGCACCGGGGAGCTGTTTTTT
cdr3_aa: CASGLAGGGTGELFF
clone_size: -
d_call: TRBD1
v_call: TRBV12-5
j_call: TRBJ2-2

cdr3_nt: TGTGCCAGCAGCTTCGGGACTAGCGGGAACACCGGGGAGCTGTTTTTT
cdr3_aa: CASSFGTSGNTGELFF
clone_size: -
d_call: TRBD2
v_call: TRBV7-2
j_call: TRBJ2-2

cdr3_nt: TGTGCCATCAAAGACAGGGTCAACACTGAAGCTTTCTTT
cdr3_aa: CAIKDRVNTEAFF
clone_size: -
d_call: TRBD1
v_call: TRBV10-3
j_call: TRBJ1-1

cdr3_nt: TGTGCCAGCAGGGACTGGGAAACAGATACGCAGTATTTT
cdr3_aa: CASRDWETDTQYF
clone_size: -
d_call: -
v_call: TRBV28
j_call: TRBJ2-3

cdr3_nt: TGTGCCAGCAGCCTACAGGGTAGTGGGACCTACGAGCAGTACTTC
cdr3_aa: CASSLQGSGTYEQYF
clone_size: -
d_call: -
v_call: TRBV3-1/TRBV3-2
j_call: TRBJ2-7

cdr3_nt: TGCAGCGTTGAAGAGGGAGCGGGAGGGACAGATACGCAGTATTTT
cdr3_aa: CSVEEGAGGTDTQYF
clone_size: -
d_call: TRBD2
v_call: TRBV29-1
j_call: TRBJ2-3

cdr3_nt: TGTGCCAGCAGTGGGGTTGGAGGAGGTGACATTCAGTACTTC
cdr3_aa: CASSGVGGGDIQYF
clone_size: -
d_call: -
v_call: TRBV2
j_call: TRBJ2-4

cdr3_nt: TGTGCCAGCTCACTGGGACAGGTTTATCAGCCCCAGCATTTT
cdr3_aa: CASSLGQVYQPQHF
clone_size: -
d_call: TRBD1
v_call: TRBV18
j_call: TRBJ1-5

cdr3_nt: TGTGCCAGCAGTCAAAGGACAGGGGGCGGCGAGCAGTACTTC
cdr3_aa: CASSQRTGGGEQYF
clone_size: -
d_call: TRBD1
v_call: TRBV28
j_call: TRBJ2-7

cdr3_nt: TGTGCCAGCAGCTTAGTGGCGGCTAGCGGGCTCTACAATGAGCAGTTCTTC
cdr3_aa: CASSLVAASGLYNEQFF
clone_size: -
d_call: TRBD2
v_call: TRBV11-2
j_call: TRBJ2-1

cdr3_nt: TGTGCCAGCAGTTTAGGGGGGTCCTACAATGAGCAGTTCTTC
cdr3_aa: CASSLGGSYNEQFF
clone_size: -
d_call: -
v_call: TRBV27
j_call: TRBJ2-1

cdr3_nt: TGTGCCAGTCGGGACTTCGGATACGAGCAGTACTTC
cdr3_aa: CASRDFGYEQYF
clone_size: -
d_call: -
v_call: TRBV2
j_call: TRBJ2-7

cdr3_nt: TGTGCCATCCGACAGCCCCCTGCCCTGGAGCAGTACTTC
cdr3_aa: CAIRQPPALEQYF
clone_size: -
d_call: -
v_call: TRBV10-3
j_call: TRBJ2-7

cdr3_nt: TGTGCCACCAGTGCCAACAGCTACGAGCAGTACTTC
cdr3_aa: CATSANSYEQYF
clone_size: few
d_call: -
v_call: TRBV24-1
j_call: TRBJ2-7